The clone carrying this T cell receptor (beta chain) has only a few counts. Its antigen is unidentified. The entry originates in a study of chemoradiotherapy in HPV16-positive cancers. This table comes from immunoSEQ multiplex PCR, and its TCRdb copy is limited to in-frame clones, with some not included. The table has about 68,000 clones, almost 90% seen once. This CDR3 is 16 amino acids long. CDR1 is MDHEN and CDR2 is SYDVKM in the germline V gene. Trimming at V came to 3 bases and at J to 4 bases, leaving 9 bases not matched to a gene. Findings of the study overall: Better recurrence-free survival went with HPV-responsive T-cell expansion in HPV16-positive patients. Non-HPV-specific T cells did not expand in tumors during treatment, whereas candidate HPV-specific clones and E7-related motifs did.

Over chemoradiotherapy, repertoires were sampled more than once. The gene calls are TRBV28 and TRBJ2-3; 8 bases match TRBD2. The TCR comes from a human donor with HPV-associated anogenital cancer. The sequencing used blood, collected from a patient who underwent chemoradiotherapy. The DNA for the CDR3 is TGTGCCAGCAGTTTCCTGGGACTAGTAGAGTCAGATACGCAGTATTTT. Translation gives CASSFLGLVESDTQYF.